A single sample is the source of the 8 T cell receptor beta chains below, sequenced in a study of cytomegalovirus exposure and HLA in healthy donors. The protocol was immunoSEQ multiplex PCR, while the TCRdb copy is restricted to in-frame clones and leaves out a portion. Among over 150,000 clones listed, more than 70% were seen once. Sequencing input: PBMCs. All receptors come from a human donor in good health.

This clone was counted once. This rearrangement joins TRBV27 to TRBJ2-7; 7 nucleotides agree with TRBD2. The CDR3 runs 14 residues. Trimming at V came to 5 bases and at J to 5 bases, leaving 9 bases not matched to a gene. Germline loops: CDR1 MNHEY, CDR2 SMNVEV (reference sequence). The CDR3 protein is CASSPRDYRNEQYF. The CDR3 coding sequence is TGTGCCAGCAGTCCCCGGGACTACAGGAACGAGCAGTACTTC.

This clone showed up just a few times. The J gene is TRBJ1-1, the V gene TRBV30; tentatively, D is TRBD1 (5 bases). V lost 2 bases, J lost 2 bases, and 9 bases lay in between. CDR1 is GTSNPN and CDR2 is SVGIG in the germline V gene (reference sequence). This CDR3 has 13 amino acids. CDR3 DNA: TGTGCCTGGAGTTGGCAGGGTAACACTGAAGCTTTCTTT. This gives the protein CAWSWQGNTEAFF.

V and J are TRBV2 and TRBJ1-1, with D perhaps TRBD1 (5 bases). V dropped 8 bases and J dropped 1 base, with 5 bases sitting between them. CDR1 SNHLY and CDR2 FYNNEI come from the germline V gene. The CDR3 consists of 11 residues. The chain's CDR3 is CASQGNTEAFF. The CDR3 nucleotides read TGTGCCAGCCAGGGGAACACTGAAGCTTTCTTT.

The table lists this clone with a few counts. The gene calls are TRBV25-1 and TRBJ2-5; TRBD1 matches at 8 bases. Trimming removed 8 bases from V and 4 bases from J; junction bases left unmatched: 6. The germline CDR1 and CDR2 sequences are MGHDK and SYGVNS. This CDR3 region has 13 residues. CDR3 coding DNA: TGTGCCAGCGGGGACAGGCTCCGAGAGACCCAGTACTTC. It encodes CASGDRLRETQYF.

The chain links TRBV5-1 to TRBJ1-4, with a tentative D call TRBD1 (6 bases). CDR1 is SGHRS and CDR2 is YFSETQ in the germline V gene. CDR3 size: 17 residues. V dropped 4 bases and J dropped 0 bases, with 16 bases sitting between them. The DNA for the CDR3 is TGCGCCAGCAGCCCAGGGGATCGAGCATCAACTAATGAAAAACTGTTTTTT. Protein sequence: CASSPGDRASTNEKLFF.

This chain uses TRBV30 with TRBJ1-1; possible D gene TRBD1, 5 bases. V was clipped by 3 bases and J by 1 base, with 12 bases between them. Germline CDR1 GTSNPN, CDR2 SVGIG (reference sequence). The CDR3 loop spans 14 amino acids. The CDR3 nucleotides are TGTGCCTGGAGCAAGCTCACAGGGAACACTGAAGCTTTCTTT. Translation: CAWSKLTGNTEAFF.

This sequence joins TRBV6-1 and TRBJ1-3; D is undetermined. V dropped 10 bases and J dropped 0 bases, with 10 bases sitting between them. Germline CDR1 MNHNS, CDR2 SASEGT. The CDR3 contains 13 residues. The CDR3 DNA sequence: TGTGCCACCAGGTTTAACTCTGGAAACACCATATATTTT. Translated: CATRFNSGNTIYF.

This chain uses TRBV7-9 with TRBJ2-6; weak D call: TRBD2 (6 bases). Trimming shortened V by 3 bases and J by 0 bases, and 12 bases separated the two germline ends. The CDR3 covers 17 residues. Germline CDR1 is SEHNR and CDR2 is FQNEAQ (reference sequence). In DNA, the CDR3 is TGTGCCAGCAGCTTCGGGGGTAGGATCTCTGGGGCCAACGTCCTGACTTTC. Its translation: CASSFGGRISGANVLTF.